This T cell receptor (beta chain) came from a study of CD8 T cells in Susac syndrome. Study-wide points: The study acknowledged a relatively small number of individuals in its TCR sequencing and HLA analysis.

cDNA came from approximately 0.5 to 1 ug RNA primed by random hexamers. The immunoSEQ assay covered 54 Vbeta and 13 Jbeta segments for CDR3. TCRdb independently ran MiXCR on the immunoSEQ multiplex PCR reads; one entry per CDR3 protein. The sample lists about 200,000 distinct CDR3 sequences; 85% to 95% were seen once. To note about this clonotype: As yet, its antigen is unknown.

TCR beta sequencing covered blood CD8+ and CD4+ T cells. Negative isolation yielded CD4+ and CD8+ T cells, and FACS enriched TEMRA cells. The CDR3 extends over 12 amino acids. The ends were cut back, 3 bases at V and 10 bases at J, with 12 bases in the middle. CDR1 and CDR2 (germline): MNHEY, SMNVEV (reference sequence). The sample was CD4+ T cells from PBMCs. This sequence joins TRBV27 and TRBJ1-1; D is possibly TRBD1 (5 bases). The clonotype originates from a human donor in good health. CDR3: CASSFVGAGAFF. CDR3 bases: TGTGCCAGCAGTTTCGTTGGGGCTGGAGCTTTCTTT.